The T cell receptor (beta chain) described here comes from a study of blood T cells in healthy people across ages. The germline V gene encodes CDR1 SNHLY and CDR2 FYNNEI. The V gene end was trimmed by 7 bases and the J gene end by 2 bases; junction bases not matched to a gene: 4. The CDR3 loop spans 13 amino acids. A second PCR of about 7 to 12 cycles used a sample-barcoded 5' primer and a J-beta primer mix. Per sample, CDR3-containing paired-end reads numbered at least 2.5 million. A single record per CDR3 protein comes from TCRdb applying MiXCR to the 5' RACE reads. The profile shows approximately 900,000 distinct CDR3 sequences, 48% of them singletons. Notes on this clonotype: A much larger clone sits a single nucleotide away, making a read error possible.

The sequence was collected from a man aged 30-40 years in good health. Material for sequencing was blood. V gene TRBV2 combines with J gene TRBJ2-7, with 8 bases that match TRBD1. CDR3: CASNRQGTYEQYF. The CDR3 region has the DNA TGTGCCAGCAACAGACAGGGGACCTACGAGCAGTACTTC. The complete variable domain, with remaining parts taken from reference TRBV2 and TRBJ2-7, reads EPEVTQTPSHQVTQMGQEVILRCVPISNHLYFYWYRQILGQKVEFLVSFYNNEISEKSEIFDDQFSVERPDGSNFTLKIRSTKLEDSAMYFCASNRQGTYEQYFGPGTRLTVT.